This T cell receptor (beta chain) was sequenced in a study of breast tumors, draining lymph nodes, adjacent tissues. Axillary draining lymph nodes of breast cancer patients supplied the node samples. Using its own MiXCR run on the multiplex PCR reads, TCRdb lists one record per CDR3 protein. Among around 140,000 distinct CDR3 sequences, 20% to 25% were seen once, and the ten largest hold 2.5% to 3%. General study points: Compared with lymph nodes, tumors were less diverse; compared with nontumor tissue, more.

Germline V gene lookup returns CDR1 LGHNA and CDR2 YNFKEQ. The CDR3 runs 16 residues. Losses at the gene ends were 0 bases for V and 7 bases for J; bases not matched to a gene: 4. This clonotype was found many times. Its antigen is still unknown. Sequencing input: axillary lymph node tissue. The origin of this receptor is a female donor with breast cancer. Some clones in this sample may be carry-over from other donors' samples. V and J are TRBV4-2 and TRBJ2-1; 12 positions agree with TRBD2. In nucleotides, the CDR3 is TGTGCCAGCAGCCAAGATGGTCTAGCGGGAGGGAATGAGCAGTTCTTC. Amino acids: CASSQDGLAGGNEQFF.